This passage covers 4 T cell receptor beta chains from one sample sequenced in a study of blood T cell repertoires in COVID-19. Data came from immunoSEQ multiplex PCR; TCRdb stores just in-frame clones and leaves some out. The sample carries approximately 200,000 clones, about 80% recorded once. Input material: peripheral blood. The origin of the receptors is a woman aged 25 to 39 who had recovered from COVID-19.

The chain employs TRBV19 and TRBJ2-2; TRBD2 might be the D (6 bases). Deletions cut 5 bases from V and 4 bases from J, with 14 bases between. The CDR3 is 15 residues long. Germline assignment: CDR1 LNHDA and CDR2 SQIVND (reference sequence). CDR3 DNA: TGTGCCAGTAGTCTGCGGACTACCCCCACCGGGGAGCTGTTTTTT. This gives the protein CASSLRTTPTGELFF.

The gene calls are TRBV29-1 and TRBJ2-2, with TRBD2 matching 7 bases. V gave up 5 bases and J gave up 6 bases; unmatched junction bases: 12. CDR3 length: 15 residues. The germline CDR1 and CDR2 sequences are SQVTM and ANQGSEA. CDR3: CSVMGGPGGAGELFF. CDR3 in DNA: TGCAGCGTTATGGGCGGGCCGGGAGGCGCCGGGGAGCTGTTTTTT.

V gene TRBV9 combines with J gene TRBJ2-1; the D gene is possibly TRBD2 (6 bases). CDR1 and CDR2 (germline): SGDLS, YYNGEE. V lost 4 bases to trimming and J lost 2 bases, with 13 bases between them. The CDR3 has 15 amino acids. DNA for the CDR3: TGTGCCAGCAGCTCCCCGCGGGGCCCCTACAATGAGCAGTTCTTC. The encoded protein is CASSSPRGPYNEQFF.

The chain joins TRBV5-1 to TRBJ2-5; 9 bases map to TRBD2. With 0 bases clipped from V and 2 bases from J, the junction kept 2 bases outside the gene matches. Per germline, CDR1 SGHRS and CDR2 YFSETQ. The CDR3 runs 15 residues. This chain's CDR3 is CASSLGLADQETQYF. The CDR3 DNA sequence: TGCGCCAGCAGCTTGGGACTAGCGGATCAAGAGACCCAGTACTTC.